These T cell receptor beta chains were read from a single sample in a study of T cells in localized non-small cell lung cancer. Repertoires were generated with immunoSEQ multiplex PCR, while TCRdb's copy carries only in-frame clones and drops some. The sample carries about 15,000 clones, around 87% recorded once. Material: peripheral blood mononuclear cells, obtained before any cancer treatment. The source of these receptors is a woman aged 40 to 75 with stage III lung adenocarcinoma. Both conserved end residues are part of each CDR3.

length: 14
V: TRBV5-1
J: TRBJ1-2
CDR3: CASSLERGAGGYTF

length: 14
V: TRBV4-1
J: TRBJ2-1
CDR3: CASSQGILYNEQFF

length: 14
V: TRBV19
J: TRBJ2-2
CDR3: CASNIRQNTGELFF

length: 13
V: TRBV19
J: TRBJ2-1
CDR3: CATGLEAYNEQFF

length: 17
V: TRBV11-2
J: TRBJ2-4
CDR3: CASSLGWGSEGKNIQYF

length: 12
V: TRBV28
J: TRBJ1-6
CDR3: CASNQGESPLHF

length: 14
V: TRBV1
J: TRBJ1-5
CDR3: CTSSQDSCNQPQHF

length: 13
V: TRBV5-6
J: TRBJ2-5
CDR3: CASSSQNQETQYF

length: 15
V: TRBV6-5
J: TRBJ2-5
CDR3: CASKIRTGGRETQYF

length: 14
V: TRBV5-1
J: TRBJ2-7
CDR3: CASSFGGAWDEQYF

length: 14
V: TRBV28
J: TRBJ2-3
CDR3: CASSPQRRTDTQYF

length: 15
V: TRBV6-1
J: TRBJ1-2
CDR3: CASSSRQGSGYGYTF

length: 13
V: TRBV5-6
J: TRBJ1-2
CDR3: CASRPGTGVGYTF

length: 13
V: TRBV15
J: TRBJ2-1
CDR3: CATSTGTYNEQFF

length: 15
V: TRBV7-2
J: TRBJ2-7
CDR3: CASSFQGTSGGEQYF

length: 14
V: TRBV6-6
J: TRBJ1-2
CDR3: CASSSRGVAYGYTF

length: 12
V: TRBV15
J: TRBJ1-2
CDR3: CATSTTGDGYTF

length: 16
V: TRBV11-2
J: TRBJ2-5
CDR3: CASSPGGLAGKETQYF

length: 17
V: TRBV7-2
J: TRBJ2-4
CDR3: CASSLRGTDQAKNIQYF

length: 11
V: TRBV2
J: TRBJ2-7
CDR3: CASSGSFEQYF

length: 14
V: TRBV5-1
J: TRBJ2-7
CDR3: CASSIRTGVGEQYF

length: 13
V: TRBV15
J: TRBJ2-3
CDR3: CATSRSGTDTQYF

length: 14
V: TRBV19
J: TRBJ2-7
CDR3: CASSITVNSYEQYF

length: 17
V: TRBV19
J: TRBJ2-3
CDR3: CASSRRLAGTLTDTQYF

length: 16
V: TRBV5-5
J: TRBJ2-3
CDR3: CASSVRSMRATDTQYF

length: 14
V: TRBV15
J: TRBJ2-5
CDR3: CATSRAGQGETQYF

length: 16
V: TRBV27
J: TRBJ1-6
CDR3: CASSFGGSSYNSPLHF

length: 15
V: TRBV5-1
J: TRBJ2-3
CDR3: CASSLGQAPTDTQYF

length: 15
V: TRBV6-5
J: TRBJ2-2
CDR3: CASRKGQGFTGELFF

length: 16
V: TRBV7-9
J: TRBJ2-7
CDR3: CASSSGLAGGLNEQYF

length: 15
V: TRBV14
J: TRBJ2-1
CDR3: CASSHPGGSYNEQFF

length: 15
V: TRBV19
J: TRBJ1-2
CDR3: CASSPSSTRGYGYTF

length: 15
V: TRBV11-3
J: TRBJ2-2
CDR3: CASSPTDRDTGELFF

length: 16
V: TRBV30
J: TRBJ2-1
CDR3: CAWSRRGRGAYNEQFF

length: 17
V: TRBV4-2
J: TRBJ2-5
CDR3: CASSQGASGGATETQYF

length: 15
V: TRBV30
J: TRBJ1-5
CDR3: CAWSPAGVSNQPQHF

length: 16
V: TRBV5-1
J: TRBJ2-7
CDR3: CASSLDGVPRGYEQYF

length: 15
V: TRBV7-3
J: TRBJ1-6
CDR3: CASGVGSRGNSPLHF

length: 17
V: TRBV11-2
J: TRBJ2-1
CDR3: CASSLSPYREERNEQFF

length: 14
V: TRBV6-5
J: TRBJ2-3
CDR3: CASSYGFTTDTQYF

length: 15
V: TRBV4-1
J: TRBJ1-2
CDR3: CASSQRAGTGYGYTF

length: 15
V: TRBV19
J: TRBJ2-7
CDR3: CASSPRDRGRNEQYF

length: 12
V: TRBV11-1
J: TRBJ2-7
CDR3: CASSSGTHEQYF

length: 17
V: TRBV30
J: TRBJ2-2
CDR3: CAWRVTGRTANTGELFF

length: 13
V: TRBV10-2
J: TRBJ2-5
CDR3: CASRLAGVETQYF

length: 15
V: TRBV5-1
J: TRBJ1-1
CDR3: CASSPGPGVDTEAFF

length: 13
V: TRBV4-1
J: TRBJ2-3
CDR3: CASSQEDSGTQYF

length: 14
V: TRBV29-1
J: TRBJ2-1
CDR3: CSVEKGYSSNEQFF

length: 16
V: TRBV21-1
J: TRBJ2-2
CDR3: CASSKVAGGPGGELFF

length: 14
V: TRBV9
J: TRBJ1-4
CDR3: CASSVSGGSEKLFF

length: 12
V: TRBV5-4
J: TRBJ2-7
CDR3: CASSSQDYEQYF

length: 17
V: TRBV28
J: TRBJ2-1
CDR3: CASSLSPPSGFYNEQFF

length: 16
V: TRBV28
J: TRBJ2-3
CDR3: CASSRPDRGGTDTQYF

length: 14
V: TRBV19
J: TRBJ2-7
CDR3: CASSMRLALYEQYF

length: 11
V: TRBV2
J: TRBJ2-7
CDR3: CASSPRYEQYF